The 21 T cell receptor beta chains below come from one sample, sequenced in a study of blood T cell repertoires in COVID-19. Clones were read by immunoSEQ multiplex PCR, and TCRdb kept only the in-frame ones, dropping some. The sample yields 320,000 or so clones, 89% seen once. Sequences were obtained from PBMCs or T cells enriched from blood (not recorded which). The receptors were sampled from a man aged 55 to 70 who had recovered from COVID-19.

The genes are TRBV7-6 and TRBJ2-1, with 10 bases identical to TRBD2. This CDR3 has 19 residues. Trimming removed 1 base from V and 0 bases from J; junction bases left unmatched: 9. The germline V gene has CDR1 SGHVS and CDR2 FNYEAQ. CDR3 protein: CASSLVPTSGANSYNEQFF. DNA of the CDR3: TGTGCCAGCAGCTTAGTCCCAACTAGCGGGGCGAACTCCTACAATGAGCAGTTCTTC.

The V and J genes are TRBV4-2 and TRBJ2-1, with TRBD2 identical over 7 bases. From germline, CDR1 is LGHNA and CDR2 YNFKEQ. The CDR3 spans 16 residues. V lost 2 bases and J lost 7; bases outside the gene matches: 11. The CDR3 spells CASSQLLAGEGNEQFF. As DNA, the CDR3 is TGTGCCAGCAGCCAACTCCTTGCGGGAGAGGGTAATGAGCAGTTCTTC.

This rearrangement joins TRBV4-2 to TRBJ2-7; D ambiguous. Trimming took 0 bases from V and 1 from J, leaving 13 bases between them. In germline, CDR1 is LGHNA, CDR2 YNFKEQ. The CDR3 spans 16 residues. Written as DNA, the CDR3 is TGTGCCAGCAGCCAAGATGGGTCTAGTAAGTCCTACGAGCAGTACTTC. Translating gives CASSQDGSSKSYEQYF.

V usage is TRBV9 and J usage is TRBJ2-1; D gene unclear. V lost 3 bases and J 4 bases, leaving 20 bases between the germline ends. The V gene's germline CDR1 is SGDLS and CDR2 YYNGEE. The length of the CDR3 is 17 residues. CDR3 protein: CASSAGRRSVSYNEQFF. CDR3 bases: TGTGCCAGCAGCGCCGGCCGGCGGTCGGTGAGTTACAATGAGCAGTTCTTC.

This clone has more than one count but fewer than ten. CDR3 protein: CASSRKRVEKLFF. In DNA, the CDR3 is TGTGCCAGCAGTAGAAAGCGGGTCGAAAAACTGTTTTTT. V usage is TRBV27 and J usage is TRBJ1-4; D remains ambiguous. Germline V CDR1 and CDR2: MNHEY, SMNVEV (reference sequence). V was shortened by 5 bases and J by 8 bases, with 12 bases between the two germline ends. CDR3 size: 13 residues.

This chain joins TRBV6-6 and TRBJ1-1; TRBD1 is a possible D gene (5 bases). Germline-derived CDR1 and CDR2 are MNHNY and SVGAGI (reference sequence). The CDR3 extends over 13 amino acids. Trimming removed 7 bases at V and 2 bases at J, with 11 bases between. Here the CDR3 reads CASMWGVNTEAFF. DNA for the CDR3: TGTGCCAGCATGTGGGGGGTTAACACTGAAGCTTTCTTT.

This chain connects TRBV18 to TRBJ2-2, with D possibly TRBD1 on 6 matching bases. Germline CDR1 and CDR2: KGHSH and LQKENI. The germline V and J ends were trimmed by 3 bases and 1 base, with 9 bases remaining between them. The CDR3 is 15 residues long. The CDR3 protein is CASSPGQLNTGELFF. The CDR3 nucleotides read TGTGCCAGCTCACCCGGACAGTTGAACACCGGGGAGCTGTTTTTT.

This clone showed up just once. The chain links TRBV27 to TRBJ2-3; 9 nucleotides align to TRBD2. Germline assignment: CDR1 MNHEY and CDR2 SMNVEV (reference sequence). With 3 bases clipped from V and 7 bases from J, the junction kept 11 bases outside the gene matches. This CDR3 is 16 amino acids long. CDR3 bases: TGTGCCAGCAGTTTCAGTGGGCTAGCGGGAACGCATACGCAGTATTTT. Encoded protein: CASSFSGLAGTHTQYF.

V usage is TRBV7-2 and J usage is TRBJ2-4; 9 positions agree with TRBD1. The V gene's germline CDR1 is SGHTA and CDR2 FQGNSA. V dropped 5 bases and J dropped 7; count of bases not matched to a gene: 6. CDR3 length: 14 amino acids. CDR3 nucleotides: TGTGCCAGCAGCACCCGACAGGGGGGGAACATTCAGTACTTC. It translates to CASSTRQGGNIQYF.

V is TRBV19 and J is TRBJ1-2, with 9 bases identical to TRBD1. This CDR3 has 15 residues. Germline V gene data show CDR1 as LNHDA and CDR2 as SQIVND (reference sequence). The V and J ends lost 4 bases and 5 bases, in that order; junction bases with no gene match: 8. The CDR3 spells CASSTSAGQGYGYTF. CDR3 bases: TGTGCCAGTAGTACATCCGCGGGACAGGGTTATGGCTACACCTTC.

V usage is TRBV7-9 and J usage is TRBJ1-2; 9 nucleotides line up with TRBD1. The CDR3 spans 16 residues. V shed 1 base and J 5 bases; nucleotides not matched to a gene: 8. Germline assignment: CDR1 SEHNR and CDR2 FQNEAQ (reference sequence). The CDR3 protein is CASSLEGQGLPYGYTF. The DNA of the CDR3 is TGTGCCAGCAGCTTAGAGGGACAGGGCCTTCCTTATGGCTACACCTTC.

This clone was detected once. The sample has other DNA sequences that encode this CDR3 too. This chain connects TRBV9 to TRBJ1-2, with D possibly being TRBD1 (6 bases). The CDR3 totals 14 residues. Trimming left V 0 bases short and J 2 bases short, with 8 bases between. Germline CDR1 SGDLS, CDR2 YYNGEE. The CDR3 loop reads CASSVGTGNYGYTF. CDR3 nucleotide sequence: TGTGCCAGCAGCGTAGGCACAGGGAACTATGGCTACACCTTC.

V and J are TRBV5-4 and TRBJ2-5; D might be TRBD2 (6 bases). Trimming took 5 bases from V and 3 from J, leaving 14 bases between them. Germline V gene sequence: CDR1 SGHNT, CDR2 YYREEE (reference sequence). The CDR3 is 14 amino acids. The CDR3 loop is CASSFGDFKETQYF. CDR3 DNA sequence: TGTGCCAGCAGTTTTGGGGACTTCAAAGAGACCCAGTACTTC.

In DNA, the CDR3 is TGTGCCAGCAGTGAAAAGGTGGCCTCCAGGCTGGGAAACATTCAGTACTTC. This codes for CASSEKVASRLGNIQYF. The J gene is TRBJ2-4, the V gene TRBV6-1; D not certain. The V end was cut by 2 bases, the J end by 6 bases, with 20 bases between. The germline CDR1 and CDR2 sequences are MNHNS and SASEGT. This CDR3 has 17 residues.

This chain joins TRBV4-2 and TRBJ2-3, with unresolved D. The CDR3 extends over 16 amino acids. The V end was cut by 0 bases, the J end by 2 bases, with 12 bases between. CDR1 and CDR2 from the germline V gene are LGHNA and YNFKEQ. The CDR3 DNA reads TGTGCCAGCAGCCAAGATGGCAGAAGATACACAGATACGCAGTATTTT. This encodes CASSQDGRRYTDTQYF.

The J gene is TRBJ2-5, the V gene TRBV6-2 or TRBV6-3, with TRBD2 identical over 11 bases. The length of the CDR3 is 14 residues. The V gene's germline CDR1 is MNHEY and CDR2 SVGEGT. J gave up 7 bases and V 2 bases, and 3 bases lay outside the gene matches. CDR3 nucleotides: TGTGCCAGCAGTTACGGCCTAGCGGGGGGGACCCAGTACTTC. Protein product: CASSYGLAGGTQYF.

The CDR3 reads CATSDFLGYTF. For the CDR3, the DNA is TGTGCCACCAGTGATTTCCTAGGCTACACCTTC. V is TRBV24-1 and J is TRBJ1-2; no firm D call. Looked up from germline, CDR1 is KGHDR and CDR2 is SFDVKD. The CDR3 sequence is 11 residues long. The V and J ends lost 1 base and 8 bases respectively, with 4 bases between them.

The chain combines TRBV9 with TRBJ1-4, with 7 bases that match TRBD1. The CDR3 sequence is 14 residues long. Trimming took 3 bases from V and 3 from J; bases not matched to a gene: 2. The germline CDR1 and CDR2 sequences are SGDLS and YYNGEE. The CDR3 nucleotides read TGTGCCAGCAGCGGACAGGGTCCTAATGAAAAACTGTTTTTT. Amino acids: CASSGQGPNEKLFF. Full variable domain (outside the CDR3, taken from reference TRBV9 and TRBJ1-4): DSGVTQTPKHLITATGQRVTLRCSPRSGDLSVYWYQQSLDQGLQFLIQYYNGEERAKGNILERFSAQQFPDLHSELNLSSLELGDSALYFCASSGQGPNEKLFFGSGTQLSVL.

V usage is TRBV18 and J usage is TRBJ2-1; 7 nucleotides match TRBD2. The ends lost 1 base at V and 4 bases at J; junction bases unmatched: 7. CDR1 KGHSH and CDR2 LQKENI come from the germline V gene. The CDR3 consists of 16 residues. CDR3 coding DNA: TGTGCCAGCTCACCACTTTCTAGCGGAATATACAATGAGCAGTTCTTC. The encoded protein is CASSPLSSGIYNEQFF.

The V gene is TRBV6-5, the J gene TRBJ1-4; 7 bases align to TRBD1. Losses at the gene ends were 0 bases for V and 13 bases for J; bases not matched to a gene: 11. The CDR3 sequence is 15 residues long. Germline CDR1 is MNHEY and CDR2 is SVGAGI. CDR3: CASSYSAAGGTGLFF. CDR3 bases: TGTGCCAGCAGTTACTCGGCCGCAGGGGGGACGGGACTGTTTTTT.

The CDR3, as DNA: TGTGCCAGTACCGTATCCAGGGGCACTGAAGCTTTCTTT. Translating it yields CASTVSRGTEAFF. The chain uses TRBV19 and TRBJ1-1; a weak D match, TRBD1 (6 bases). This CDR3 has 13 residues. V was pared by 7 bases and J by 4 bases, with 13 bases between. Germline CDR1 LNHDA, CDR2 SQIVND (reference sequence).